A selection of T cell receptor beta chains follows, all from one sample in a study of technical replicates of blood from four donors. Some clones are missing from TCRdb's copy, which holds only in-frame ones; the method was immunoSEQ multiplex PCR. The sample lists tens of thousands of clones, just over 90% occurring once. Sequencing was carried out using T cells isolated from PBMCs. The receptors come from a human donor in good health. Each CDR3 is given with its conserved first and last residue. A D gene is named only where the DNA matches it firmly. Not all rows give a size; the values are once, few, many and, for expanded clones, a class.

d_gene,abundance,v_gene,j_gene,CDR3aa,CDR3nt
NA,NA,TRBV7-2,TRBJ2-7,CASSLSGWLRNPSYEQYF,TGTGCCAGCAGCTTATCCGGGTGGCTTCGCAACCCCTCCTACGAGCAGTACTTC
NA,few,TRBV7-9,TRBJ1-3,CASIKIRGTGNTIYF,TGTGCCAGCATCAAAATTCGGGGAACTGGAAACACCATATATTTT
NA,NA,TRBV7-9,TRBJ2-3,CASTGATDTQYF,TGTGCCAGCACCGGAGCGACAGATACGCAGTATTTT
NA,NA,TRBV12-2,TRBJ1-1,CASRLLLGGNTEAFF,TGTGCAAGTCGCTTACTCCTCGGAGGGAACACTGAAGCTTTCTTT
NA,NA,TRBV2,TRBJ2-7,CANSDVRHSYEQYF,TGTGCCAACAGTGATGTGAGACACTCCTACGAGCAGTACTTC
TRBD2,few,TRBV4-1,TRBJ2-7,CASSQDVGGSYEQYF,TGCGCCAGCAGCCAAGACGTCGGGGGGAGCTACGAGCAGTACTTC
NA,NA,TRBV5-6,TRBJ2-1,CASSLDFNEQFF,TGTGCCAGCAGCTTGGACTTCAATGAGCAGTTCTTC
NA,NA,TRBV2,TRBJ1-4,CASRGRQGNEKLFF,TGTGCCAGCAGAGGCAGGCAGGGAAATGAAAAACTGTTTTTT
NA,NA,TRBV7-9,TRBJ1-2,CASSLESGDYGYTF,TGTGCCAGCAGCTTAGAATCAGGGGACTATGGCTACACCTTC
NA,NA,TRBV6-5,TRBJ2-2,CASSRDFTGELFF,TGTGCCAGCAGTAGGGACTTCACCGGGGAGCTGTTTTTT
NA,once,TRBV6-5,TRBJ1-5,CASSYSIGHQPQHF,TGTGCCAGCAGTTACTCGATTGGGCATCAGCCCCAGCATTTT
TRBD1,NA,TRBV19,TRBJ2-2,CASSIALTGAGELFF,TGTGCCAGTAGTATAGCTCTGACAGGGGCCGGGGAGCTGTTTTTT
TRBD1,NA,TRBV7-6,TRBJ1-6,CASSPTGVTSPLHF,TGTGCCAGCAGCCCCACAGGGGTAACTTCACCCCTCCACTTT
TRBD1,NA,TRBV5-1,TRBJ2-7,CASSPSPVGRGPYEQYF,TGCGCCAGCAGCCCATCGCCCGTAGGCAGGGGGCCCTACGAGCAGTACTTC
TRBD2,NA,TRBV7-2,TRBJ2-5,CASSLGGLRETQYF,TGTGCCAGCAGCTTAGGGGGACTACGCGAGACCCAGTACTTC
TRBD2,NA,TRBV30,TRBJ2-7,CAWSSGGSYEQYF,TGTGCCTGGAGTAGCGGGGGCTCCTACGAGCAGTACTTC
TRBD2,NA,TRBV7-7,TRBJ2-1,CASSQQNRVGEGWIDEQFF,TGTGCTAGCAGCCAACAGAATAGGGTAGGGGAGGGGTGGATCGATGAGCAGTTCTTC
NA,few,TRBV9,TRBJ1-1,CASSHGGLQTEAFF,TGTGCCAGCAGCCACGGAGGGTTGCAGACTGAAGCTTTCTTT
TRBD2,NA,TRBV2,TRBJ2-7,CASSVLAGNHEQYF,TGTGCCAGCAGTGTATTAGCGGGTAACCACGAGCAGTACTTC
TRBD1,few,TRBV11-3,TRBJ1-1,CASSTRTGGSTEAFF,TGTGCCAGCAGCACGAGGACAGGGGGTAGTACTGAAGCTTTCTTT
NA,NA,TRBV29-1,TRBJ2-7,CSVEEGAAYEQYF,TGCAGCGTTGAAGAGGGGGCAGCCTACGAGCAGTACTTC
NA,NA,TRBV9,TRBJ1-3,CASSLNRAGNTIYF,TGTGCCAGCAGCTTAAACAGGGCTGGAAACACCATATATTTT